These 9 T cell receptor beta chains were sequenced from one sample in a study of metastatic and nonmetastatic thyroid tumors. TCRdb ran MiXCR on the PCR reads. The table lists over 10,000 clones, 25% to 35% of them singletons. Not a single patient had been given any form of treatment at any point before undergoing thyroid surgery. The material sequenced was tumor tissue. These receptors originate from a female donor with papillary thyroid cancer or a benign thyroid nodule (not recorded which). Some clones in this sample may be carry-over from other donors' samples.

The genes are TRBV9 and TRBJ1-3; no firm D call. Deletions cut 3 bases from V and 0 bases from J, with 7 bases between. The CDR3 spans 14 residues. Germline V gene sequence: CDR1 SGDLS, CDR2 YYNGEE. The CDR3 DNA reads TGTGCCAGCAGCGCTGGGTACTCTGGAAACACCATATATTTT. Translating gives CASSAGYSGNTIYF.

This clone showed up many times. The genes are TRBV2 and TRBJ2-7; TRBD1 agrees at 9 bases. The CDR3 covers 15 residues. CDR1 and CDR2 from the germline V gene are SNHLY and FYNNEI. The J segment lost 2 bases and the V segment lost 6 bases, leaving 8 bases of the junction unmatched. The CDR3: CASRTPGTGPYEQYF. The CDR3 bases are TGTGCCAGCAGAACTCCCGGGACAGGGCCCTACGAGCAGTACTTC. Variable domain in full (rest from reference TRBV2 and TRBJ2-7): EPEVTQTPSHQVTQMGQEVILRCVPISNHLYFYWYRQILGQKVEFLVSFYNNEISEKSEIFDDQFSVERPDGSNFTLKIRSTKLEDSAMYFCASRTPGTGPYEQYFGPGTRLTVT.

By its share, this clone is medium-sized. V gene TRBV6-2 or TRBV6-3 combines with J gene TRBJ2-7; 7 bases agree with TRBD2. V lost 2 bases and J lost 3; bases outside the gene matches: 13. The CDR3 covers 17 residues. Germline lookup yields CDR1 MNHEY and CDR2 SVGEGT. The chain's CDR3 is CASSYIPSASGLYEQYF. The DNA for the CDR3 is TGTGCCAGCAGTTACATTCCTTCGGCTAGCGGCCTCTACGAGCAGTACTTC.

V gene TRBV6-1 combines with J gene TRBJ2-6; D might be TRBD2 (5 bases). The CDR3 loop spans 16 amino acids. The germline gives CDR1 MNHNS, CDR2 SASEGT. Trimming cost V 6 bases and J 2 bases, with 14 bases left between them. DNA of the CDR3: TGTGCCAGCAGGGCCCTACGGGGAACTGGGGCCAACGTCCTGACTTTC. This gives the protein CASRALRGTGANVLTF.

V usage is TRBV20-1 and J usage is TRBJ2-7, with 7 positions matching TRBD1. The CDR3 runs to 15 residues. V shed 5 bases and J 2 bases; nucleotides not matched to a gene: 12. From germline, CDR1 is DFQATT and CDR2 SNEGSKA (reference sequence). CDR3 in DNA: TGCAGTGCTTATATCGAGGGGACAGTACCCTACGAGCAGTACTTC. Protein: CSAYIEGTVPYEQYF.

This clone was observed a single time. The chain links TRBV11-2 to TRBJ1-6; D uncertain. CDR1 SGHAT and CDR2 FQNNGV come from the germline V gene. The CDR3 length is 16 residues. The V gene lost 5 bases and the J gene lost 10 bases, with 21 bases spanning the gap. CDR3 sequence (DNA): TGTGCCAGCAGCCAGCTAGAAGGGTTGGGTGGCTCACCCCTCCACTTT. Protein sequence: CASSQLEGLGGSPLHF.

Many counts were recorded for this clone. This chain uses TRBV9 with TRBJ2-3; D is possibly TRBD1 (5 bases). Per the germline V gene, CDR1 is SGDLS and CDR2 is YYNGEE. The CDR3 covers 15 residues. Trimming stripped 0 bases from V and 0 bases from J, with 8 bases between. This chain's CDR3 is CASSVVGVSTDTQYF. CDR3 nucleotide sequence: TGTGCCAGCAGCGTAGTAGGGGTTAGCACAGATACGCAGTATTTT.

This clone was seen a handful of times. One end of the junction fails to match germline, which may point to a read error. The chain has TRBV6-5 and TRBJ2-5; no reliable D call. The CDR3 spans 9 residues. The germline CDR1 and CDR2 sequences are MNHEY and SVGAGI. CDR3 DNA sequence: TGTGCCAGCAGTTACCCCGCCGACTTC. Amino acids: CASSYPADF.

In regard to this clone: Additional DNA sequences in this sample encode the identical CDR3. As DNA, the CDR3 is TGCAGTGCTCCTCCGGGCGGCGGGGGGTCACATGAGCAGTTCTTC. It encodes CSAPPGGGGSHEQFF. V and J are TRBV20-1 and TRBJ2-1; TRBD2 aligns across 8 bases. Germline lookup yields CDR1 DFQATT and CDR2 SNEGSKA (reference sequence). After removal of 5 bases from V and 8 bases from J, the junction contained 14 bases not matched to a gene. The CDR3 is 15 residues long.